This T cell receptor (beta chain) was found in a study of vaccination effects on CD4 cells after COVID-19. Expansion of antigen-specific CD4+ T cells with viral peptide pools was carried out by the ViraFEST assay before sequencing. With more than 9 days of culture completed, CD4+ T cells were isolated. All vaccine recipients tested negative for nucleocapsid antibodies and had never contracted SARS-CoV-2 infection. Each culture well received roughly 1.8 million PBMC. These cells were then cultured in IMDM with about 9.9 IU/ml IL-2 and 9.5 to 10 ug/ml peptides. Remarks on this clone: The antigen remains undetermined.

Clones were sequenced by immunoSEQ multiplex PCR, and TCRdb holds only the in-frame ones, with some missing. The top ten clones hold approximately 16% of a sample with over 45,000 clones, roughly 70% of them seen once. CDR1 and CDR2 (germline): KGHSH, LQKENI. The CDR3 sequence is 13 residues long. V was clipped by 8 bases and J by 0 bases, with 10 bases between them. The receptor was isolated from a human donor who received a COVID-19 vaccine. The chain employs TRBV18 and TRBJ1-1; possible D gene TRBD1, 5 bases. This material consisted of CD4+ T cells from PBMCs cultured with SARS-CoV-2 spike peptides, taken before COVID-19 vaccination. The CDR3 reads CASQTELNTEAFF. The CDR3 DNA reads TGTGCCAGCCAGACAGAACTGAACACTGAAGCTTTCTTT.